This T cell receptor (beta chain) is from a study of cytomegalovirus exposure and HLA in healthy donors. This PCR relied on a set of 60 Vbeta primers and 13 Jbeta primers. Sequencing was performed with immunoSEQ multiplex PCR; in TCRdb, only in-frame clones are kept and a portion is missing. The table includes tens of thousands of clones, approximately 80% detected once. Concerning this clone: The antigen is unknown.

General study results and limits: Analyses of presence and absence presupposed an approximately uniform sequencing depth across donors. Later analysis identified about 18,000 TCR beta sequences associated with HLA alleles, using a false discovery rate threshold of 0.05.

This clonotype was obtained from a man aged 25 to 40 in good health and CMV-seronegative. The sample consisted of PBMCs.

In nucleotides, the CDR3 is TGTGCCAGCAGCTTGGCGTCCGGGATCCCCAATCAGCCCCAGCATTTT. Protein: CASSLASGIPNQPQHF. V and J are TRBV5-8 and TRBJ1-5; D is ambiguous. Germline V gene data show CDR1 as SGHTS and CDR2 as YDEGEE. Trimming removed 0 bases at V and 3 bases at J, with 13 bases between. This CDR3 has 16 residues.